The sequence of this T cell receptor beta chain was determined in a study of T cells in Graves' hyperthyroidism and ophthalmopathy. Researchers took RNA transcripts and amplified the TCR beta CDR3 regions from them. During a first-round RT-PCR of the TCR CDR3, the HTBI primer set was used. TCRdb processed the multiplex PCR reads anew with MiXCR; each CDR3 protein has one entry. The sample shows 550,000 to 600,000 distinct CDR3 sequences, around 15% of them seen only once. The CDR3 consists of 17 residues. Per germline, CDR1 MNHNY and CDR2 SVGAGI (reference sequence). Trimming cost V 0 bases and J 0 bases, with 12 bases left between them.

The sample comprised blood. The sequence was collected from a woman between 18 and 30 years old with Graves' hyperthyroidism. This chain uses TRBV6-6 with TRBJ1-3; D is unclear. The CDR3 protein is CASSYSLAASSGNTIYF. As DNA, the CDR3 is TGTGCCAGCAGTTACTCGCTAGCGGCTTCCTCTGGAAACACCATATATTTT.